The 12 T cell receptor beta chains given below trace back to one sample, sequenced in a study of T-cell memory formation after mild COVID-19. TCRdb processed the 5' RACE reads anew with MiXCR; each CDR3 protein has one entry. The repertoire holds roughly 130,000 distinct CDR3 sequences, less than 6.5% seen once, with 2% to 2.5% in the top ten. Source material: PBMCs or a T cell subset sorted from them (not recorded which). These receptors all stem from an adult woman who had mild COVID-19 (a few samples of this study predate the infection). Cell type and time point are not known.

This clonotype was counted many times. This chain connects TRBV20-1 to TRBJ1-3, with D tentatively TRBD1 (5 bases). With 2 bases removed from V and 0 bases from J, the gap between germline ends came to 14 bases. Germline values: CDR1 DFQATT, CDR2 SNEGSKA (reference sequence). The length of the CDR3 is 16 residues. The CDR3 sequence is CSARIGGRGSGNTIYF. The CDR3 nucleotides read TGCAGTGCTAGAATCGGGGGGAGGGGCTCTGGAAACACCATATATTTT.

This clonotype was detected many times. The J gene is TRBJ2-5, the V gene TRBV12-3 or TRBV12-4, with 9 bases matching TRBD1. Trimming cost V 3 bases and J 4 bases; bases outside gene matches: 9. The CDR3 spans 16 residues. Written as DNA, the CDR3 is TGTGCCAGCAGTTTGGAGACCGGGACAGGGTCAGAGACCCAGTACTTC. Protein sequence: CASSLETGTGSETQYF.

In this sample, this clonotype turned up a few times. The J gene is TRBJ2-7, the V gene TRBV4-1, with D perhaps TRBD2 (5 bases). With 0 bases removed from V and 3 bases from J, the gap between germline ends came to 9 bases. Germline V gene data show CDR1 as MGHRA and CDR2 as YSYEKL. The CDR3 is made up of 14 amino acids. CDR3 protein: CASSQDTGSYEQYF. Here the CDR3 DNA reads TGCGCCAGCAGCCAAGATACGGGAAGCTACGAGCAGTACTTC.

A few counts support this clonotype. The chain is built from TRBV6-1 and TRBJ2-1; a weak D match, TRBD2 (5 bases). The CDR3 consists of 16 residues. Trimming cost V 5 bases and J 5 bases, with 19 bases left between them. Germline V gene lookup returns CDR1 MNHNS and CDR2 SASEGT. The chain's CDR3 is CASSLELGLLNNEQFF. The CDR3 coding sequence is TGTGCCAGCAGTCTCGAACTTGGACTTCTTAACAATGAGCAGTTCTTC.

The CDR3 is CASSPNGQLTDTQYF. The DNA for the CDR3 is TGTGCCAGCAGTCCCAACGGTCAACTCACAGATACGCAGTATTTT. The gene calls are TRBV12-3 or TRBV12-4 and TRBJ2-3; no firm D call. This CDR3 is built from 15 residues. V lost 5 bases, J lost 2 bases, and 14 bases lay in between.

This clonotype occurred many times. The chain couples TRBV7-2 to TRBJ2-7, with a weak D call TRBD2 (6 bases). The CDR3 length is 13 residues. Germline loops: CDR1 SGHTA, CDR2 FQGNSA. The germline V and J ends were trimmed by 8 bases and 3 bases, with 14 bases remaining between them. The CDR3 coding sequence is TGTGCCAGCGCTCGCGGGACTTTCTACGAGCAGTACTTC. Translating it yields CASARGTFYEQYF.

The chain couples TRBV12-3 or TRBV12-4 to TRBJ1-2; possible D gene TRBD1, 6 bases. Trimming removed 3 bases from V and 0 bases from J, with 8 bases in between. The CDR3 runs to 14 residues. The CDR3 reads CASSFQGPNYGYTF. CDR3 DNA sequence: TGTGCCAGCAGTTTCCAGGGGCCTAACTATGGCTACACCTTC.

This clonotype was seen more than once but under ten times. The chain links TRBV2 to TRBJ1-1, with TRBD1 as a possible D gene (5 bases). The CDR3 is 11 amino acids. Per germline, CDR1 SNHLY and CDR2 FYNNEI. V lost 6 bases and J lost 6, with 8 bases in between. The CDR3 DNA sequence: TGTGCCAGCAGAAGGGGACCTGAAGCTTTCTTT. Translated: CASRRGPEAFF. Filled out from reference TRBV2 and TRBJ1-1, the complete variable domain reads EPEVTQTPSHQVTQMGQEVILRCVPISNHLYFYWYRQILGQKVEFLVSFYNNEISEKSEIFDDQFSVERPDGSNFTLKIRSTKLEDSAMYFCASRRGPEAFFGQGTRLTVV.

This clonotype was seen a handful of times. The chain is built from TRBV5-1 and TRBJ1-1; TRBD1 matches 9 bases. Germline V lookup: CDR1 SGHRS, CDR2 YFSETQ. J lost 6 bases, V lost 1 base, and 7 bases had no gene match. The CDR3 runs to 15 residues. The CDR3 spells CASSLTGQGIPEAFF. The CDR3 DNA sequence: TGCGCCAGCAGCTTGACGGGACAGGGAATCCCTGAAGCTTTCTTT.

This clonotype was detected ten times or more. The rearrangement links TRBV15 to TRBJ2-1; 7 nucleotides line up with TRBD2. V was clipped by 1 base and J by 8 bases; unmatched bases: 5. The CDR3 covers 14 residues. Germline V gene lookup returns CDR1 LNHNV and CDR2 YYDKDF (reference sequence). The DNA of the CDR3 is TGTGCCACCAGCAGAGCGGGGGGAAGCGATGAGCAGTTCTTC. Translation gives CATSRAGGSDEQFF.

The chain combines TRBV2 with TRBJ2-3, with D unresolved. Germline CDR1 is SNHLY and CDR2 is FYNNEI. The CDR3 is made up of 16 amino acids. V was shortened by 3 bases and J by 2 bases, with 15 bases between the two germline ends. The CDR3 loop is CASSDFPLDLTDTQYF. The CDR3 nucleotides are TGTGCCAGCAGTGATTTCCCCCTTGACCTCACAGATACGCAGTATTTT.

At least ten counts were recorded for this clonotype. The rearrangement uses TRBV7-2 and TRBJ2-4; 8 bases agree with TRBD1. Germline assignment: CDR1 SGHTA and CDR2 FQGNSA. The ends lost 6 bases at V and 3 bases at J; junction bases unmatched: 7. The CDR3 runs to 15 residues. The CDR3: CASSSAGTGKNIQYF. In DNA form, the CDR3 reads TGTGCCAGCAGTTCCGCCGGGACAGGCAAAAACATTCAGTACTTC.